A single TCR beta chain is shown here with its context. The V and J ends lost 3 bases and 6 bases respectively, with 11 bases between them. The CDR3 has 13 amino acids. CDR1 is MDHEN and CDR2 is SYDVKM in the germline V gene. The sample comes from a study of T cell changes during pregnancy in multiple sclerosis. Here immunoSEQ multiplex PCR was the method, and the copy in TCRdb shows in-frame clones only, minus some. Among some 99,000 clones listed, about 91% were seen once. V gene TRBV28 combines with J gene TRBJ1-1, with D unclear. This receptor was taken from a female donor in good health, enrolled as a control in a pregnancy study. The sample consisted of peripheral blood, taken after pregnancy. CDR3 region: CASSFFDKSEAFF. CDR3 in DNA: TGTGCCAGCAGTTTCTTTGACAAGTCTGAAGCTTTCTTT.